This T cell receptor beta chain originates from a study of cytomegalovirus exposure and HLA in healthy donors. In the PCR, 60 Vbeta and 13 Jbeta primers were used. Measured with immunoSEQ multiplex PCR; TCRdb has only the in-frame clones, and not every one. The data show over 80,000 clones, about four fifths seen once. The CDR3 is 12 residues long. V shed 7 bases and J shed 5 bases, with 8 bases lying between them. Germline CDR1 is MDHEN and CDR2 is SYDVKM. The receptor's source is a female donor in good health and CMV-seropositive. Specimen: PBMCs. The chain is built from TRBV28 and TRBJ1-4; D unresolved. The CDR3 sequence: CASNSANEKLFF. CDR3 bases: TGTGCCAGCAACTCTGCCAATGAAAAACTGTTTTTT.